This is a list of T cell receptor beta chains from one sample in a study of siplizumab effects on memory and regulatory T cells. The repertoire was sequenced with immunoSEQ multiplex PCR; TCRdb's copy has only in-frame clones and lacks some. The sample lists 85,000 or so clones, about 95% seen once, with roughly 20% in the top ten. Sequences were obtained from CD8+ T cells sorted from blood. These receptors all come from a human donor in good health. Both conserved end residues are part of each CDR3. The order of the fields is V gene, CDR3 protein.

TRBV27	CASSFGGSNQPQHF
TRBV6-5	CASNRQGSYQETQYF
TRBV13	CASSSEREGPYNEQFF
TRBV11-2	CASSSPLAGGPNSYNEQFF
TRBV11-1	CASSLISLGAGETQYF
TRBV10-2	CASSESGLGGGEQYF
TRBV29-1	CSTTGGSTDTQYF
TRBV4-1	CASSQALAGQGGQFF
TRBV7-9	CASSPRFRGEATNEKLFF
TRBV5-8	CASSSWSSGETQYF
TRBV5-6	CASSLTGNQPQHF
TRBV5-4	CASSLGGGQPQHF
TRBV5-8	CASSLTHDRGLIYEQYF
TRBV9	CASSETQGANAEAFF
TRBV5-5	CASSRTNNQPQHF
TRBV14	CASSQDWEETQYF
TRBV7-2	CASSPGTGSYANTGELFF
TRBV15	CATSRGPSGRANEQFF
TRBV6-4	CASSTPRSGSNINEQFF
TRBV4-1	CASSQGERGNQPQHF
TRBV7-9	CASSLVGEARTDTQYF
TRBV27	CASSLSSSANYEQYF
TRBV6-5	CASSYVGGEQYF
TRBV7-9	CASSFGDRGDGFF
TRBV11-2	CASSFFRLAGGPVETQYF
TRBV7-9	CASSLNRGQGQYF
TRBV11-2	CASSADYGGSNYGYTF
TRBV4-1	CASSQAGTNEKLFF